The T cell receptor beta chain under discussion was sequenced for a study of blood T cells in healthy people across ages. With a J-beta primer mix and a sample-barcoded 5' primer, a second PCR ran about 7 to 11 cycles. A template-switch adaptor that had 12 random nucleotides put a tag on each cDNA molecule. MiXCR, run by TCRdb on the 5' RACE reads, gives a single entry per CDR3 protein. The profile shows about 1.4 million distinct CDR3 sequences, around 55% of them singletons. Study outcomes and limitations: TCR beta diversity per million T cells fell roughly linearly with age.

The CDR3 length is 14 residues. Germline lookup yields CDR1 DFQATT and CDR2 SNEGSKA (reference sequence). The germline V and J ends were trimmed by 5 bases and 1 base, with 13 bases remaining between them. Remarks on this clonotype: Its matching antigen is unknown.

The sequence derives from a man aged 18 to 29 in good health. The chain recombines TRBV20-1 with TRBJ2-3; D uncertain. The sequenced sample consisted of blood. The CDR3 reads CSARALPGTDTQYF. CDR3 nucleotides: TGCAGTGCTCGAGCCTTGCCCGGCACAGATACGCAGTATTTT.